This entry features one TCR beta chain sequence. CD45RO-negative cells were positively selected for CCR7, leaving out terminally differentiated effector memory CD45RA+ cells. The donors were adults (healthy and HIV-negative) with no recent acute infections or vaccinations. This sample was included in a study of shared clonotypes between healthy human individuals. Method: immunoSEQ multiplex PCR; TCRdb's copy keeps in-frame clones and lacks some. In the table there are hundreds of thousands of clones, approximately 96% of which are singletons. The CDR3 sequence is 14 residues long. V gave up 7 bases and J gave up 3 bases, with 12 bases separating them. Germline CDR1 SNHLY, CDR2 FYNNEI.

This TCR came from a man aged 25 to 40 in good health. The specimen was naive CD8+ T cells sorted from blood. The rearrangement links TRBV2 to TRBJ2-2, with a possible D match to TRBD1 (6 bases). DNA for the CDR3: TGTGCCAGCAAGAGGGACACGGACACCGGGGAGCTGTTTTTT. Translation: CASKRDTDTGELFF.